This paragraph covers one T cell receptor (beta chain) sequence. It has no known antigen specificity. It has no much larger one-base neighbor in the sample; base qualities were not kept. Other nucleotide sequences from this sample produce the same CDR3. This sample was taken from a study of cytomegalovirus exposure and HLA in healthy donors (dated by TCRdb to 2017 to 2019). Notes on the research overall: An earlier analysis of 587 of the donors reported approximately 280 Gb of sequence data and 117 million unique TCR beta sequences obtained from approximately 180 million T cells. In a later analysis, previously published TCR beta repertoires from 600 to 850 donors were re-analyzed and high-resolution HLA genotyping was added so that TCR occurrence patterns could be studied. The aim of the study was to test whether cataloging public T cell receptors could identify signatures of past pathogen exposure. All discovery cohort repertoires had been generated using a single sequencing platform. HLA typing included class I and class II loci at four-digit resolution. Roughly 300 gigabases of sequencing data and 70 million to 100 million unique TCR sequences made up an early release that covered about 640 HLA-typed donors. Besides the first cohort of roughly 660 subjects, a separate validation cohort made up of roughly 120 different subjects was used. A later genetic analysis took genome-wide SNP genotypes for about three fifths of the 666 donors and used that subset as a discovery cohort. Roughly 5 DR-DQ haplotypes were treated as single units for association and clustering because of strong linkage in the cohort. Among roughly 400 genotyped donors of the cohort, an average of around 220,000 unique TCR beta nucleotide sequences was sequenced per donor, of which approximately 18% were non-productive. The study profiled the T cell repertoires of fewer than 850 subjects by immunosequencing and related them to cytomegalovirus serostatus. Rather than using new phenotypic data, the later analysis identified candidate immune exposures from TCR beta sequences and from how often those sequences occurred across donors. To predict cytomegalovirus infection status, the study combined high-throughput TCR immunosequencing, statistical association of individual TCRs with disease status, and machine learning. The number of typed donors differed by locus: about 620-630 for A, B, C, DRB1 and DQB1; 500 to 550 for DQA1; around 610 for DPA1; and around 450 for DPB1. Donor age, sex, ethnicity and CMV serostatus were compiled together with the repertoire data. To decide whether each TCR beta V gene segment behaved as functional or pseudogenic, an earlier analysis of several hundred of the donors relied on high-throughput TCR beta sequencing. The genetic ancestry cluster associated with self-reported Caucasian donors included around four fifths of the 398 genotyped donors. Study-wide conclusions, independent of this receptor: Linkage disequilibrium might explain the correlated functional status among segregating V segments, but an unknown experimental factor could not be ruled out. A cluster of highly shared sequence variants was judged likely to be a technical artifact of the sequencing pipeline. A later genetic analysis associated a missense DCLRE1C variant with V-gene and J-gene trimming of TCR beta chains, and an independent cohort replicated the association. When HLA alleles, especially DR and DQ, strongly co-occurred, attributing TCR associations to individual alleles was difficult. In a later analysis, most CMV-associated TCR beta chains were found to appear HLA-restricted, with HLA associations seemingly driven largely by CMV exposure. Compared with the roughly 700-donor mean, donors in an Asian-associated ancestry cluster had fewer N-insertions in productive TCRs, according to a later genetic analysis. In vitro tests confirmed that a few of the cytomegalovirus-associated TCR beta chains recognize cytomegalovirus antigens. A total of 150 or so TCR beta chains were listed by the study as associated with cytomegalovirus. HLA typing was unavailable for some donors at each locus, so association tests used only the typed subset. In a later analysis, HLA-associated TCR beta chains were found to be more clonally expanded and to have lower generation probabilities than equally common non-associated chains. A further reported finding was that TCR beta sequences accurately predicted the HLA-A and HLA-B alleles for most subjects in the first cohort. Some IMGT-functional V segments, including TRBV6-2 and TRBV6-3, could not be distinguished by the 87-base-pair reads and were therefore excluded. A later analysis reported that several top co-occurrence clusters appeared linked to parvovirus B19, influenza, CMV and Epstein-Barr virus. In a later analysis, the rate of TCR association differed among HLA loci, with DRB1 alleles having the most associated TCRs and HLA-C alleles having the fewest. The cohort was sequenced for TCR beta chains only, and without alpha or paired-chain data the features that could be detected were limited. A later analysis associated around 16,000 TCR beta sequences with specific HLA alleles at a false discovery rate of 0.05. CMV serostatus was the only immune exposure information available for the cohort. In an earlier analysis of 587 of the donors, most TCR beta V segments appeared in productive rearrangements about 87% or about 30% of the time, broadly matching IMGT annotations. In both the original and validation cohorts, the classifier was reported to diagnose cytomegalovirus status with high specificity and sensitivity. It was suggested by the authors that the approach could potentially be generalized to other disease states and immunological phenotypes. The earlier analysis of approximately 560 of the donors excluded roughly 17 rarely observed V segments, including chromosome 9 orphons, because counts were too low. Most TCR sequences were observed very rarely across donors, whereas some public TCRs were present in many individuals. Sequencing depth was assumed to be roughly uniform across donors in the presence/absence analyses, though that assumption may not hold.

Sequences MNHEY (CDR1) and SMNVEV (CDR2) are obtained from the germline V gene (reference sequence). Relative to germline, V is 9 bases shorter and J is 0 bases shorter, with 14 bases between their ends. Including cysteine and phenylalanine, the CDR3 has 14 amino acids. Left in the record is the CDR3 DNA by itself, 42 bases read in frame from the first base. Receptor libraries were prepared by the immunoSEQ multiplex PCR assay. A mixture of 60 forward primers for TCR Vbeta segments and 13 reverse primers for TCR Jbeta segments was used in the multiplex PCR. A multiplex PCR assay on genomic DNA amplified the CDR3 region of rearranged TCR beta genes. The Illumina HiSeq System was used to sequence the amplified TCR beta libraries as 87-base-pair reads. Turning to the authors' computational methods: In a later analysis, tens of millions of unique TCR beta chains were counted across the approximately 640 repertoires, and around 10 million of these chains were shared by at least two donors. A nearest-neighbor algorithm error-corrected the raw reads and collapsed the reads into unique sequences, merging closely related sequences to remove PCR and sequencing errors. To assign V, D and J gene segments, CDR3 sequences were aligned to IMGT reference sequences. For a sequence to be retained, a match of at least six nucleotides to both a V gene segment and a J gene segment was required. Rearrangements were classified as productive when the CDR3 lacked stop codons and remained in frame with V and J, and all other rearrangements were classified as non-productive. CDR3 was defined according to IMGT convention as the region running from the second conserved V-encoded cysteine to the conserved J-encoded phenylalanine. The earlier analysis of 500 to 750 of the donors excluded any sequence lacking an unambiguous match to a single V gene segment. In an earlier analysis of some 590 of the donors, V segments were called functional above 56.7% productive rearrangements and were called segregating when the between-donor standard deviation exceeded 5%. To diagnose cytomegalovirus status from the catalog of TCR beta chain sequences, a statistical classification framework was built. A later analysis assigned V and J genes by comparing TCR nucleotide sequences with IMGT/GENE-DB human TR gene sequences. Using the TCRdist pipeline, a later analysis assigned CDR3 sequences along with most-parsimonious VDJ recombination scenarios. A later analysis defined each TCR beta chain by its CDR3 amino acid sequence plus V-gene family, and excluded reads lacking a unique V-gene family. A later analysis removed roughly 590 highly shared, low-generation-probability nucleotide sequences to deal with suspected cross-contamination and a sequencing artifact. A later analysis calculated a clonal expansion index for each public chain from normalized within-repertoire ranks of inferred template counts. Generation probabilities in a later analysis came from a VDJ recombination model fitted to out-of-frame rearrangements, and those results were checked against IGoR. A later analysis scored TCR-TCR, TCR-HLA and TCR-CMV co-occurrence with hypergeometric tests, applying a repertoire-size bias correction to TCR pairs. In a later analysis, false discovery rates were estimated by permuting HLA or CMV assignments 20 times. A later analysis grouped co-occurring TCRs with DBSCAN, adding TCRdist sequence similarity when clustering within HLA-allele-positive subsets. Co-occurrence clustering excluded repertoires with fewer than 30,000 or more than 120,000 public chains, plus five with anomalous nucleotide sharing. TCRdb stores this immuneACCESS table with in-frame sequences only. Part of the clones is absent; in the studies checked, under half of the shortfall reflects unresolved V genes, and no reason is known for the rest. That table is the source of V, J and clone size, and D and trimming were worked out from the DNA. The sample has 130,000 to 150,000 clones on record, roughly 80% of them singletons. The top ten constitute under 5.5% of the sample.

The cohort comprised 666 healthy bone marrow donors. All cohort members were sampled while nominally healthy, although unrecorded immune exposures were likely present. The donor was CMV seronegative and was included in the group of around 320 seronegative cohort members. A peripheral blood sample was provided by each donor, and peripheral blood mononuclear cells were used for TCR beta sequencing. Genomic DNA extraction from the blood cell samples was performed with the Qiagen DNeasy Blood Extraction Kit. The sample was PBMCs. Recombination joined TRBV27 with TRBJ1-1, and possibly TRBD1, on 6 matching bases. The sequence derives from a woman in her forties or fifties in good health and CMV-seronegative. The nucleotides are TGTGCCAGTAGTCTCGGGACATTGAACACTGAAGCTTTCTTT. Its protein product is CASSLGTLNTEAFF.